The next 10 T cell receptor beta chains were all read from a single sample in a study of blood T cell repertoires in COVID-19. Method: immunoSEQ multiplex PCR; TCRdb's copy keeps in-frame clones and lacks some. Among roughly 400,000 clones, 88% were seen once, and the ten largest hold 2% to 2.5%. The sample was PBMCs or T cells enriched from blood (not recorded which). These receptor sequences come from a woman in her thirties or forties with acute COVID-19.

The chain carries TRBV6-1 and TRBJ1-5; 9 bases fit TRBD1. With V trimmed by 0 bases and J by 5 bases, 8 bases remained unmatched. This CDR3 is built from 17 residues. The germline V gene has CDR1 MNHNS and CDR2 SASEGT. This chain's CDR3 is CASSEAEWDRVHQPQHF. CDR3 DNA: TGTGCCAGCAGTGAAGCGGAGTGGGACAGGGTGCATCAGCCCCAGCATTTT.

Only one count was recorded for this clone. The V call is TRBV11-2, the J call TRBJ2-1, with a weak D call TRBD1 (6 bases). This CDR3 region has 14 residues. Germline-derived CDR1 and CDR2 are SGHAT and FQNNGV. V dropped 6 bases and J dropped 7 bases, with 16 bases sitting between them. The CDR3: CASRRQAGGNEQFF. The CDR3 nucleotides are TGTGCCAGCAGACGACAGGCCGGCGGGAATGAGCAGTTCTTC.

This chain connects TRBV7-9 to TRBJ2-2; D possibly corresponds to TRBD2 (6 bases). Between the trimmed V and J ends, which lost 2 bases and 7 bases, there was a span of 11 bases. Germline V gene lookup returns CDR1 SEHNR and CDR2 FQNEAQ (reference sequence). This CDR3 region has 14 residues. The CDR3 DNA sequence: TGTGCCAGCAGCTTACTGGGGGGAATCGGGGAGCTGTTTTTT. It codes for CASSLLGGIGELFF.

V is TRBV18 and J is TRBJ2-2; TRBD2 matches 7 bases. Germline loops: CDR1 KGHSH, CDR2 LQKENI. The junction had 5 bases not matched to a gene; V was cut back by 3 bases and J by 4 bases. The CDR3 covers 15 residues. CDR3 residues: CASSPSGGITGELFF. CDR3 sequence (DNA): TGTGCCAGCTCACCGTCGGGGGGTATCACCGGGGAGCTGTTTTTT.

V usage is TRBV11-2 and J usage is TRBJ1-2, with D hard to call. In germline, CDR1 is SGHAT, CDR2 FQNNGV. Trimming took off 0 bases at V and 4 bases at J, with 9 bases between the two ends. The CDR3 is made up of 14 amino acids. This CDR3 reads CASSLEGEVYGYTF. DNA of the CDR3: TGTGCCAGCAGCTTAGAGGGAGAGGTCTATGGCTACACCTTC.

The V gene is TRBV3-1 (or the pseudogene TRBV3-2), the J gene TRBJ1-2; D gene uncertain. Germline V gene sequence: CDR1 LGHDT, CDR2 YNNKEL (reference sequence). The CDR3 runs to 13 residues. V was pared by 4 bases and J by 5 bases, with 11 bases between. The CDR3, as DNA: TGTGCCAGCAGCCCCCTCCGAGGGTATGGCTACACCTTC. This encodes CASSPLRGYGYTF.

V is TRBV16 and J is TRBJ2-7, with 8 positions matching TRBD1. V shed 0 bases and J 4 bases; nucleotides not matched to a gene: 5. The CDR3 has 15 amino acids. CDR1 KGHSY and CDR2 FQNENV come from the germline V gene. The CDR3 sequence is CASSQSGWTGYEQYF. The CDR3 region has the DNA TGTGCCAGCAGCCAATCGGGCTGGACAGGGTACGAGCAGTACTTC.

The chain is built from TRBV29-1 and TRBJ2-5; 10 nucleotides line up with TRBD2. Germline V lookup: CDR1 SQVTM, CDR2 ANQGSEA. The CDR3 is made up of 13 amino acids. J gave up 5 bases and V 1 base, and 1 base lay outside the gene matches. This CDR3 is CSVEVAGGETQYF. The CDR3 bases are TGCAGCGTTGAAGTAGCGGGGGGTGAGACCCAGTACTTC.

This clone has a single count. This chain links TRBV30 with TRBJ1-2; TRBD1 might be the D (6 bases). The ends were cut back, 0 bases at V and 8 bases at J, with 13 bases in the middle. Germline assignment: CDR1 GTSNPN and CDR2 SVGIG (reference sequence). The length of the CDR3 is 13 residues. CDR3: CAWSVYPGEGYTF. The CDR3 DNA sequence: TGTGCCTGGAGTGTATACCCAGGGGAAGGCTACACCTTC.

This clone showed up just a few times. The chain uses TRBV29-1 and TRBJ1-1; unclear D gene. Deletions cut 2 bases from V and 5 bases from J, with 12 bases between. CDR3 length equals 13 residues. Germline lookup yields CDR1 SQVTM and CDR2 ANQGSEA. The CDR3 region has the DNA TGCAGCGTTGAACAGACACCAGGAACTGAAGCTTTCTTT. Protein: CSVEQTPGTEAFF.